This T cell receptor (beta chain) was sequenced for a study of CD8 T cells in Susac syndrome. Trimming removed 4 bases from V and 5 bases from J, with 11 bases in between. Germline CDR1 SGDLS, CDR2 YYNGEE. The CDR3 extends over 13 amino acids. Random hexamers primed reverse transcription of roughly 0.5 to 1 ug RNA. Across 54 Vbeta and 13 Jbeta, immunoSEQ multiplex PCR amplified TCR beta CDR3. MiXCR was run by TCRdb on the immunoSEQ multiplex PCR reads, yielding one entry per CDR3 protein. The sample shows 80,000 or so distinct CDR3 sequences, approximately 94% of them seen only once. The sequenced material came from CD4+ T cells from PBMCs. The chain recombines TRBV9 with TRBJ2-3; no definite D call. The sequence derives from a human donor with Susac syndrome. The CDR3 coding sequence is TGTGCCAGCAGCCTAGGATCGCTAGATACGCAGTATTTT. The encoded protein is CASSLGSLDTQYF. Supplemented by reference TRBV9 and TRBJ2-3, the full variable domain reads DSGVTQTPKHLITATGQRVTLRCSPRSGDLSVYWYQQSLDQGLQFLIQYYNGEERAKGNILERFSAQQFPDLHSELNLSSLELGDSALYFCASSLGSLDTQYFGPGTRLTVL.